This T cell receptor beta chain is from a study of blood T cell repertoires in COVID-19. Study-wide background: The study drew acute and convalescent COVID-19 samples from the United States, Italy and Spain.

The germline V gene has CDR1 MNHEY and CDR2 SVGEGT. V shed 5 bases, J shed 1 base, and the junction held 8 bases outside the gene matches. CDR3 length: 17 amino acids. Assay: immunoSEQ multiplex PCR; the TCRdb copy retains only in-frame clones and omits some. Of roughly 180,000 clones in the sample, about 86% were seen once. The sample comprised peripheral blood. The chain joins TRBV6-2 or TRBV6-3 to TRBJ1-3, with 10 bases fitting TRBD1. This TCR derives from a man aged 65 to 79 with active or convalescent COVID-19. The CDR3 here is CASSTSTGGGSGNTIYF. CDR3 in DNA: TGTGCCAGCAGTACCTCGACAGGGGGCGGTTCTGGAAACACCATATATTTT.